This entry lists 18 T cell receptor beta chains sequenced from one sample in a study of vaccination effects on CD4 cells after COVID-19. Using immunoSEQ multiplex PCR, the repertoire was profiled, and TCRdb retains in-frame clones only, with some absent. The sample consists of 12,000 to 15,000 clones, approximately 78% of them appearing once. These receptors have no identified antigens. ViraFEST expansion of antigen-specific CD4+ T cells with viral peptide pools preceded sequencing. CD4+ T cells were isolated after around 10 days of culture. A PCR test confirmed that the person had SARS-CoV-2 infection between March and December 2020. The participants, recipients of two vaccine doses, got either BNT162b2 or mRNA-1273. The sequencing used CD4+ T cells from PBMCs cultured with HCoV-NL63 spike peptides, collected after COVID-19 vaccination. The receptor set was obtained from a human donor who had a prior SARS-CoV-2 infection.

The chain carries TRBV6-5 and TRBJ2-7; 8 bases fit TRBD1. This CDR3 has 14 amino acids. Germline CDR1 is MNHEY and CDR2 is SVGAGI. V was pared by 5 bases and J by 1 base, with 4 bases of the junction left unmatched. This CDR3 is CASSRRDRSYEQYF. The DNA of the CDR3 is TGTGCCAGCAGTAGACGGGACAGGTCCTACGAGCAGTACTTC.

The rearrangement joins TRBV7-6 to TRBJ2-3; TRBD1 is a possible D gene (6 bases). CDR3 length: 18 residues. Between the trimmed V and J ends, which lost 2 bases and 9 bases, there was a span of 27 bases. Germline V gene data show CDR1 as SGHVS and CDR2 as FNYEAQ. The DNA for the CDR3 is TGTGCCAGCAGCTTACGTCCCGGACAGACAACTACTCGACCGACGCAGTATTTT. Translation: CASSLRPGQTTTRPTQYF.

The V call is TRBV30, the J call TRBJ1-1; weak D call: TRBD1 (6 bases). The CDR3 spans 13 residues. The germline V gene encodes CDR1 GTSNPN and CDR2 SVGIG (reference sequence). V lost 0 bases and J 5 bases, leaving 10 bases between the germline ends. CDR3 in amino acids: CAWSVRGRTEAFF. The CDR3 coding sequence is TGTGCCTGGAGTGTCAGGGGACGAACTGAAGCTTTCTTT.

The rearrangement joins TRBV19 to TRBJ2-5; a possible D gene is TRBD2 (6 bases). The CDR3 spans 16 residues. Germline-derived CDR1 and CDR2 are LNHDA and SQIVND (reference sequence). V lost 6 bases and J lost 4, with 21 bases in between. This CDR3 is CASSPGVVRLRETQYF. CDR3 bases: TGTGCCAGTAGCCCGGGGGTAGTGCGGCTCCGAGAGACCCAGTACTTC.

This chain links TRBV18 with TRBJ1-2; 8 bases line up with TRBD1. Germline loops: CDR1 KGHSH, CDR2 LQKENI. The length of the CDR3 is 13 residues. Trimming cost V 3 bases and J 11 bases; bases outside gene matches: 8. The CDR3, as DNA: TGTGCCAGCTCACCCCCCCGACAGGGGAGATACACCTTC. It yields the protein CASSPPRQGRYTF. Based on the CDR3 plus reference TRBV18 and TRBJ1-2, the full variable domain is NAGVMQNPRHLVRRRGQEARLRCSPMKGHSHVYWYRQLPEEGLKFMVYLQKENIIDESGMPKERFSAEFPKEGPSILRIQQVVRGDSAAYFCASSPPRQGRYTFGSGTRLTVV.

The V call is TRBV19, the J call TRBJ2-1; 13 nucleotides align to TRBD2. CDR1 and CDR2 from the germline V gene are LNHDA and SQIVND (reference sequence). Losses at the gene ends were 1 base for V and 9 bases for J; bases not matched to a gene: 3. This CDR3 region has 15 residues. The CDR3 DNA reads TGTGCCAGTAGTATAGGGACTAGCGGGAGTAGTGAGCAGTTCTTC. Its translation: CASSIGTSGSSEQFF.

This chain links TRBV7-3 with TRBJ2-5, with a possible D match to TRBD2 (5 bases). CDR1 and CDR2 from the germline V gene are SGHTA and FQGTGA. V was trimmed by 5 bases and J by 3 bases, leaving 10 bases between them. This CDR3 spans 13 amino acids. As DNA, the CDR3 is TGTGCCAGCAGCCAGCGGAGAAAAGAGACCCAGTACTTC. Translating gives CASSQRRKETQYF.

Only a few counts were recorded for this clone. The CDR3 DNA follows: TGCAGTGCTAGTATCTGGGATAAGCAGTTCTTC. Protein product: CSASIWDKQFF. The chain links TRBV20-1 to TRBJ2-1; D remains ambiguous. The V and J ends lost 3 bases and 11 bases respectively, with 11 bases between them. Germline V gene data show CDR1 as DFQATT and CDR2 as SNEGSKA (reference sequence). CDR3 length equals 11 residues.

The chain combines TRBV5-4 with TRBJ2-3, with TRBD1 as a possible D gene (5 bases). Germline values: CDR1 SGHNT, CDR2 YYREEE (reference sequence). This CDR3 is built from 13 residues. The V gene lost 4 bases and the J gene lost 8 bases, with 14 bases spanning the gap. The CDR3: CASSKDTGATQYF. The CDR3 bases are TGTGCCAGCAGCAAAGACACAGGAGCTACGCAGTATTTT.

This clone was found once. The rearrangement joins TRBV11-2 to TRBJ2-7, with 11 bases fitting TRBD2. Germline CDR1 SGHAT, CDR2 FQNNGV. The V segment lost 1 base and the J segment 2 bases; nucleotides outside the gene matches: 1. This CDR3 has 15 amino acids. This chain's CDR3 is CASSLGLAGTYEQYF. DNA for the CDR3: TGTGCCAGCAGCTTAGGACTAGCGGGAACCTACGAGCAGTACTTC.

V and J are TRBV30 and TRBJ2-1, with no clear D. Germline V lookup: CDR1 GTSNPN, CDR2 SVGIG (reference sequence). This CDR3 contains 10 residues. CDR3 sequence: CGGWDNEQFF. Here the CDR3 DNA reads TGTGGCGGCTGGGACAATGAGCAGTTCTTC.

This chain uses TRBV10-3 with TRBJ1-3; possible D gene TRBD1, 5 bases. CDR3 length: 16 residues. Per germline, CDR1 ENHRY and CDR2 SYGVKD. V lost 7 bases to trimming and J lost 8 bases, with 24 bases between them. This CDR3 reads CAIMKKGFESQDTIYF. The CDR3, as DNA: TGTGCCATCATGAAGAAGGGGTTCGAGAGTCAGGACACCATATATTTT.

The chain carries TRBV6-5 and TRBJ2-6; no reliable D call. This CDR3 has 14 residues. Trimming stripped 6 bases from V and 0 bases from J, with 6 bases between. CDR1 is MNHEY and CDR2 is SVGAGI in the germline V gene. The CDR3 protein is CASRTPSGANVLTF. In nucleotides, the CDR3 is TGTGCCAGCAGGACCCCCTCTGGGGCCAACGTCCTGACTTTC.

The CDR3 protein is CASSRLNSPLHF. CDR3 DNA sequence: TGTGCCAGCAGCCGACTTAATTCACCCCTCCACTTT. The rearrangement links TRBV3-1 (or the pseudogene TRBV3-2) to TRBJ1-6, with unresolved D. V gave up 4 bases and J gave up 6 bases, with 4 bases separating them. The germline gives CDR1 LGHDT, CDR2 YNNKEL (reference sequence). This CDR3 region has 12 residues.

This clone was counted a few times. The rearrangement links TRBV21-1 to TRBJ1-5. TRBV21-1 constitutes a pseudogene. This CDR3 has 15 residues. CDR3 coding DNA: TGTGCCAGCAGCAAAGAGGGCGGGCGGAATCAGCCCCAGCATTTT. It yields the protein CASSKEGGRNQPQHF.

The DNA of the CDR3 is TGTGCCATCAGTGAGTCCGGGGGTAGGCGCAATCAGCCCCAGCATTTT. Translated, it gives CAISESGGRRNQPQHF. The chain uses TRBV10-3 and TRBJ1-5, with D perhaps TRBD1 (5 bases). CDR1 is ENHRY and CDR2 is SYGVKD in the germline V gene. Trimming removed 0 bases at V and 2 bases at J, with 11 bases between. The CDR3 has 16 residues.

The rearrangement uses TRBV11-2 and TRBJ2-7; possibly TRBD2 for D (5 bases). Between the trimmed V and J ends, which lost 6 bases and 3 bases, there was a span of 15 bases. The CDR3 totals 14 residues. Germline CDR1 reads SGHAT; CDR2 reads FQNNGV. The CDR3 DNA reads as TGTGCCAGCAGACCAATACGGGGTAGCTACGAGCAGTACTTC. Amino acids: CASRPIRGSYEQYF.

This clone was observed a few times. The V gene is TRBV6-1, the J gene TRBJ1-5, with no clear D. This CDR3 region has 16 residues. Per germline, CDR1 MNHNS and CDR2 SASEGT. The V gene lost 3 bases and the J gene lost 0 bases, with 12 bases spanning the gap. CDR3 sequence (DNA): TGTGCCAGCAGTGATCCATCCGGGCCTAGCAATCAGCCCCAGCATTTT. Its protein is CASSDPSGPSNQPQHF.